One T cell receptor (beta chain) is described in this entry. Sequenced by immunoSEQ multiplex PCR; TCRdb stores in-frame clones only, minus some. Of 200,000 to 250,000 clones in the sample, about 87% were seen once. The entry originates in a study of blood T cell repertoires in COVID-19. Study at large: Material from acute and convalescent COVID-19 was sourced from the United States, Italy and Spain. The cDNA or gDNA used as material had been derived from T cells, B-cell-depleted T cells, or PBMCs.

V lost 3 bases and J 4 bases, leaving 7 bases between the germline ends. The CDR3 loop spans 13 amino acids. Clinical histories supplied by participants themselves formed the basis of cohort assignment. The sequenced sample consisted of PBMCs or T cells enriched from blood (not recorded which). This receptor was obtained from a woman in her 30s who had recovered from COVID-19. The chain has TRBV12-3 or TRBV12-4 and TRBJ2-1; D unclear. The CDR3 nucleotides read TGTGCCAGCAGTTTTTTAGAGTACAATGAGCAGTTCTTC. Its translation is CASSFLEYNEQFF.